This TCR beta chain originates from a study of cytomegalovirus exposure and HLA in healthy donors. Study-wide results and limits: As was reported, the HLA-A and HLA-B alleles of most subjects were accurately predicted from TCR beta sequences. Highly shared variants forming one cluster were likely a sequencing artifact.

PCR amplification relied on 60 Vbeta primers (plus 13 Jbeta primers). Using immunoSEQ multiplex PCR, the repertoire was profiled, and TCRdb retains in-frame clones only, with some absent. Here the sample spans over 130,000 clones, roughly 80% being singletons. Per germline, CDR1 MNHEY and CDR2 SMNVEV (reference sequence). This CDR3 has 13 amino acids. V shed 6 bases, J shed 3 bases, and the junction held 5 bases outside the gene matches. As regards this clone: The target antigen is unknown.

Sequencing was carried out using PBMCs. The source is a human donor in good health. The V gene is TRBV27, the J gene TRBJ2-7; TRBD1 matches 7 bases. CDR3 residues: CASSYGQDYEQYF. The CDR3 region has the DNA TGTGCCAGCAGCTACGGACAGGACTACGAGCAGTACTTC.